This T cell receptor beta chain was found in a study of cytomegalovirus exposure and HLA in healthy donors. It was with 60 Vbeta and 13 Jbeta primers that the PCR ran. Sequenced by immunoSEQ multiplex PCR; TCRdb stores in-frame clones only, minus some. This listing includes 63,000 or so clones. Sampled while nominally healthy, donors likely had unrecorded immune exposures. This CDR3 region has 14 residues. Germline V lookup: CDR1 KGHSH, CDR2 LQKENI. After removal of 4 bases from V and 3 bases from J, the junction contained 3 bases not matched to a gene. The origin of this receptor is a boy aged 5-17 years in good health and CMV-seronegative. The chain uses TRBV18 and TRBJ1-3; 7 nucleotides agree with TRBD1. Sequenced material: PBMCs. This CDR3 reads CASSLGTDGNTIYF. The CDR3 coding sequence is TGTGCCAGCTCACTCGGGACAGATGGAAACACCATATATTTT.